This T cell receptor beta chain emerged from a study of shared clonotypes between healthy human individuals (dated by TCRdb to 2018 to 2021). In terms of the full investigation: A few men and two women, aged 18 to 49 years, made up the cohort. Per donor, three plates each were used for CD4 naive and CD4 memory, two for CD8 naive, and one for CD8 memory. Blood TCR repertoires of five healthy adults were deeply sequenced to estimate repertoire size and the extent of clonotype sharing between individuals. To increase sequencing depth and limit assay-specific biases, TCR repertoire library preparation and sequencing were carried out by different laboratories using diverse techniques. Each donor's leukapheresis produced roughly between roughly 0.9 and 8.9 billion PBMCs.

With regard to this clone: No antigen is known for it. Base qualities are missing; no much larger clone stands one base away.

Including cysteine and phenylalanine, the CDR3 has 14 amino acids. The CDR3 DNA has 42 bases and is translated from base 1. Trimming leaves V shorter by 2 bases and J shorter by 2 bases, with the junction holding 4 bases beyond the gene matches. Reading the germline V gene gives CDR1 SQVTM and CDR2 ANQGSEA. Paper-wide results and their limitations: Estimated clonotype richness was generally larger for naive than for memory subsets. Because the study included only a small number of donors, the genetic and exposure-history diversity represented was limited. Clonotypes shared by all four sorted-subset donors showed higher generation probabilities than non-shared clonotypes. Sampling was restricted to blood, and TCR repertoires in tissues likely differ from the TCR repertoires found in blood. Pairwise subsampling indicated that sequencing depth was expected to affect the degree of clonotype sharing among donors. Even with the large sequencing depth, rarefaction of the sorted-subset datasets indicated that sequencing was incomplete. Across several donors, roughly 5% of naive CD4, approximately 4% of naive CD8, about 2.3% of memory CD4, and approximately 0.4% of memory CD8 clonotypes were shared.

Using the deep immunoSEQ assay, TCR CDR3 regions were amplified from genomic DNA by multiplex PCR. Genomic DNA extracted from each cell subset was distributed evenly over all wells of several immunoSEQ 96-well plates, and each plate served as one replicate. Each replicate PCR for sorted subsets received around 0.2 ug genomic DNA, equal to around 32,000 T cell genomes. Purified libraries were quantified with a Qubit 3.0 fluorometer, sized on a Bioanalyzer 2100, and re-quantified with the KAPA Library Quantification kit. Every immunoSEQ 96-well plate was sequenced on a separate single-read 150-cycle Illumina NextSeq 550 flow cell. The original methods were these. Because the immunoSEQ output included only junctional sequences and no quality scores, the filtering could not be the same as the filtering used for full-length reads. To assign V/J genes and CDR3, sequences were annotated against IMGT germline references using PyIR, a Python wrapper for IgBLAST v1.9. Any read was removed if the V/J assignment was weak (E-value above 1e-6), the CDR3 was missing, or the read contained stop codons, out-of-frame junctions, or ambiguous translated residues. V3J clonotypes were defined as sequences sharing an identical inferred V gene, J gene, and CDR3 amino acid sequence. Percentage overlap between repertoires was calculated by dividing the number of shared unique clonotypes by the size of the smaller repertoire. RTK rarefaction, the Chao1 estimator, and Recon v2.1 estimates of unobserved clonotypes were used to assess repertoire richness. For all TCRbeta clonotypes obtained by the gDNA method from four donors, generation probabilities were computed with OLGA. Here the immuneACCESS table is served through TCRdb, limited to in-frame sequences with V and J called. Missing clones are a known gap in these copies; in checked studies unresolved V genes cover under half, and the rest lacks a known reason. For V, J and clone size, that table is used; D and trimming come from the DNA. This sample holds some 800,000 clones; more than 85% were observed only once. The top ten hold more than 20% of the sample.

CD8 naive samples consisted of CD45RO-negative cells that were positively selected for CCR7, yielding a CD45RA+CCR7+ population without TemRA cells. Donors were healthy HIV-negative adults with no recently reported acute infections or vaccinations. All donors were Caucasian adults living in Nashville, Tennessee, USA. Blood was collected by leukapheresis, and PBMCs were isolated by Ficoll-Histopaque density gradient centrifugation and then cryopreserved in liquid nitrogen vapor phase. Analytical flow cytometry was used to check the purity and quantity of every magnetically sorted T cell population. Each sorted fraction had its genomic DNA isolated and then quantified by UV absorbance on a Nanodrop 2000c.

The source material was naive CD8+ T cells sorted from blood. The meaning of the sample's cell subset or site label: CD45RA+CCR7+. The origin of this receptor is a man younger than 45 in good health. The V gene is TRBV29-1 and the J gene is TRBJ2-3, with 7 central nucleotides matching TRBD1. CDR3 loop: CSVETGDLTDTQYF. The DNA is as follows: TGCAGCGTTGAAACAGGGGATCTCACAGATACGCAGTATTTT.